Below, one T cell receptor beta chain is given with its context. These data belong to a study of CD8 T cell repertoires and HIV-1 epitope variants. Method: immunoSEQ multiplex PCR; TCRdb's copy keeps in-frame clones and lacks some. This table holds 95,000 or so clones, roughly four fifths found once. The CDR3 sequence is 11 residues long. Germline V lookup: CDR1 ENHRY, CDR2 SYGVKD. V gave up 10 bases and J gave up 3 bases; unmatched junction bases: 3. This rearrangement joins TRBV10-3 to TRBJ2-7, with TRBD2 identical over 7 bases. This TCR was sampled from a male donor with HIV. Material: uncultured baseline CD8+ T cells from peripheral blood mononuclear cells (PBMCs). The CDR3 nucleotides read TGTGCCACCTCTAGCGGCTACGAGCAGTACTTC. Residues: CATSSGYEQYF.